Presented here are 29 T cell receptor beta chains from one specimen sequenced in a study of T-cell reconstitution after alpha-beta-depleted transplantation in children. Researchers prepared the TCRbeta library using unique molecular identifiers, the study reports. TCRdb recomputed calls from the PCR reads with MiXCR, one row per CDR3 protein. Of about 900,000 distinct CDR3 sequences listed, less than 30% are singletons. Specimen: PBMCs, mostly from graft donor cells, collected 360 days after TCRalphabeta/CD19-depleted stem cell transplant. These receptors were taken from a boy in the first two years of life who had a stem cell transplant for SCID, so the T cells may come from the graft donor.

CDR3 nucleotides: TGCGCCAGCAGCTTGGCCTGGACAGGGAATCCCTACGAGCAGTACTTC. Protein product: CASSLAWTGNPYEQYF. The V and J genes are TRBV5-1 and TRBJ2-7; TRBD1 agrees at 8 bases. Germline V lookup: CDR1 SGHRS, CDR2 YFSETQ. The junction had 7 bases not matched to a gene; V was cut back by 0 bases and J by 2 bases. The CDR3 contains 16 residues.

This clonotype was recorded a few times. The genes are TRBV5-1 and TRBJ1-2; tentative D call: TRBD1 (5 bases). The germline V gene has CDR1 SGHRS and CDR2 YFSETQ. CDR3 length equals 15 residues. Trimming stripped 0 bases from V and 4 bases from J, with 13 bases between. This chain's CDR3 is CASSLEPGPFYGYTF. As DNA, the CDR3 is TGCGCCAGCAGCTTGGAGCCAGGGCCCTTCTATGGCTACACCTTC.

There are a few counts of this clonotype. V is TRBV20-1 and J is TRBJ2-7; TRBD2 matches at 9 bases. The CDR3 length is 14 residues. Looked up from germline, CDR1 is DFQATT and CDR2 is SNEGSKA (reference sequence). The junction had 12 bases not matched to a gene; V was cut back by 6 bases and J by 6 bases. In DNA form, the CDR3 reads TGCAGTGCCCGGACCAGCGGGGGGCCCCTCGAGCAGTACTTC. Its translation: CSARTSGGPLEQYF.

The chain employs TRBV3-1 and TRBJ2-5; 8 bases are shared with TRBD2. The CDR3 is 15 residues long. Germline V gene lookup returns CDR1 LGHDT and CDR2 YNNKEL (reference sequence). V lost 1 base to trimming and J lost 6 bases; unmatched junction nucleotides: 7. As DNA, the CDR3 is TGTGCCAGCAGCCAAGGGTCCAGCGGGGGTCAGACCCAGTACTTC. As protein: CASSQGSSGGQTQYF.

This chain connects TRBV5-1 to TRBJ2-3; tentative D call: TRBD1 (5 bases). Germline assignment: CDR1 SGHRS and CDR2 YFSETQ. Trimming took off 2 bases at V and 1 base at J, with 14 bases between the two ends. CDR3 size: 16 residues. Written as DNA, the CDR3 is TGCGCCAGCAGCTTCCCTTTGGGGCTCGGCACAGATACGCAGTATTTT. As protein: CASSFPLGLGTDTQYF. Filled out from reference TRBV5-1 and TRBJ2-3, the complete variable domain reads KAGVTQTPRYLIKTRGQQVTLSCSPISGHRSVSWYQQTPGQGLQFLFEYFSETQRNKGNFPGRFSGRQFSNSRSEMNVSTLELGDSALYLCASSFPLGLGTDTQYFGPGTRLTVL.

This clonotype appeared a few times. The V call is TRBV12-3 or TRBV12-4, the J call TRBJ2-3; the D call may be TRBD1 or TRBD2 (5 bases each). V was cut by 6 bases and J by 6 bases, with 16 bases left in between. CDR3 length: 14 residues. CDR3 DNA: TGTGCCAGCAGCCGGGACGGAAACCAGGATACGCAGTATTTT. It is translated as CASSRDGNQDTQYF.

V is TRBV20-1 and J is TRBJ1-1; a possible D gene is TRBD1 (5 bases). Germline V gene sequence: CDR1 DFQATT, CDR2 SNEGSKA (reference sequence). V was trimmed by 0 bases and J by 7 bases, leaving 21 bases between them. This CDR3 contains 16 residues. CDR3 protein: CSARDWGRGRSGEAFF. The CDR3 DNA reads as TGCAGTGCTAGAGATTGGGGCCGTGGACGAAGTGGTGAAGCTTTCTTT.

The table lists this clonotype with a count of one. This rearrangement joins TRBV5-1 to TRBJ2-1; D remains ambiguous. Trimming took off 0 bases at V and 2 bases at J, with 9 bases between the two ends. From germline, CDR1 is SGHRS and CDR2 YFSETQ. The CDR3 runs 15 residues. CDR3 in amino acids: CASSLGAVTYNEQFF. CDR3 in DNA: TGCGCCAGCAGCTTGGGGGCGGTCACCTACAATGAGCAGTTCTTC. Based on the CDR3 plus reference TRBV5-1 and TRBJ2-1, the full variable domain is KAGVTQTPRYLIKTRGQQVTLSCSPISGHRSVSWYQQTPGQGLQFLFEYFSETQRNKGNFPGRFSGRQFSNSRSEMNVSTLELGDSALYLCASSLGAVTYNEQFFGPGTRLTVL.

A few counts support this clonotype. The V and J genes are TRBV7-9 and TRBJ1-1, with D possibly being TRBD1 (5 bases). The V and J ends lost 0 bases and 7 bases respectively, with 12 bases between them. Germline V CDR1 and CDR2: SEHNR, FQNEAQ (reference sequence). The CDR3 has 14 amino acids. The CDR3 nucleotides read TGTGCCAGCAGCTTAGCGGCAGGGATCGGTGAAGCTTTCTTT. It codes for CASSLAAGIGEAFF.

V usage is TRBV6-1 and J usage is TRBJ2-3, with a tentative D call TRBD2 (7 bases). Trimming pared 5 bases from V and 6 bases from J, leaving 27 bases between. The CDR3 consists of 18 residues. Germline lookup yields CDR1 MNHNS and CDR2 SASEGT. The CDR3 sequence is CASSSDLDSPEGGDTQYF. CDR3 coding DNA: TGTGCCAGCAGTAGCGACCTGGACAGTCCTGAGGGGGGGGATACGCAGTATTTT.

This rearrangement joins TRBV6-5 to TRBJ2-1; a weak D match, TRBD1 (6 bases). CDR1 is MNHEY and CDR2 is SVGAGI in the germline V gene. The CDR3 consists of 15 residues. V lost 2 bases, J lost 0 bases, and 8 bases lay in between. CDR3 coding DNA: TGTGCCAGCAGTTACAAGGGGGTCTCCTACAATGAGCAGTTCTTC. It encodes CASSYKGVSYNEQFF.

This clonotype was counted only a few times. The chain employs TRBV5-1 and TRBJ1-2; the D is unclear. CDR1 and CDR2 from the germline V gene are SGHRS and YFSETQ. The V and J ends lost 0 bases and 7 bases respectively, with 16 bases between them. The CDR3 totals 15 residues. The CDR3: CASSLEGNTISGYTF. CDR3 in DNA: TGCGCCAGCAGCTTGGAAGGGAATACTATCTCTGGCTACACCTTC. Variable domain in full (rest from reference TRBV5-1 and TRBJ1-2): KAGVTQTPRYLIKTRGQQVTLSCSPISGHRSVSWYQQTPGQGLQFLFEYFSETQRNKGNFPGRFSGRQFSNSRSEMNVSTLELGDSALYLCASSLEGNTISGYTFGSGTRLTVV.

The V gene is TRBV7-2, the J gene TRBJ2-5, with D possibly TRBD1 on 6 matching bases. The CDR3 covers 15 residues. V was clipped by 0 bases and J by 4 bases, with 12 bases between them. CDR1 and CDR2 from the germline V gene are SGHTA and FQGNSA. The CDR3 nucleotides are TGTGCCAGCAGCTTAGCGCTCCTAGGGGGAGAGACCCAGTACTTC. The encoded protein is CASSLALLGGETQYF.

The chain joins TRBV12-3 or TRBV12-4 to TRBJ1-1; D uncertain. CDR3 size: 14 residues. Trimming cost V 7 bases and J 0 bases, with 12 bases left between them. The CDR3 is CASTLTALNTEAFF. The CDR3 DNA reads as TGTGCCAGCACCCTGACCGCTTTGAACACTGAAGCTTTCTTT.

This clonotype was found many times. The J gene is TRBJ2-1, the V gene TRBV27, with D possibly TRBD1 on 5 matching bases. The ends were cut back, 6 bases at V and 5 bases at J, with 17 bases in the middle. Germline V CDR1 and CDR2: MNHEY, SMNVEV (reference sequence). The length of the CDR3 is 15 residues. The CDR3 DNA sequence: TGTGCCAGCAGCTTACAGGTCCCGACCAACAATGAGCAGTTCTTC. It specifies CASSLQVPTNNEQFF.

This clonotype was detected ten times or more. This chain joins TRBV29-1 and TRBJ2-2, with D perhaps matching TRBD1 (6 bases). There are 12 residues in the CDR3. Germline V gene data show CDR1 as SQVTM and CDR2 as ANQGSEA. With 5 bases removed from V and 4 bases from J, the gap between germline ends came to 8 bases. CDR3 sequence: CSVKGGTGELFF. CDR3 in DNA: TGCAGCGTTAAAGGGGGCACCGGGGAGCTGTTTTTT.

In the case of this clonotype: A read error may explain this, as a much larger clone is one base away. The chain carries TRBV6-1 and TRBJ2-2; perhaps D is TRBD1 or TRBD2 (5 bases each). The CDR3 covers 15 residues. The germline V gene encodes CDR1 MNHNS and CDR2 SASEGT. The CDR3 coding sequence is TGTGCCAGCAGTCCGGGACGGTACAACACCTGGGAGCTGTTTTTT. Protein product: CASSPGRYNTWELFF.

This clonotype has only a few counts. The rearrangement joins TRBV18 to TRBJ1-1; D unresolved. CDR1 and CDR2 from the germline V gene are KGHSH and LQKENI. The CDR3 sequence is 18 residues long. Deletions cut 1 base from V and 1 base from J, with 19 bases between. The CDR3 spells CASSPLNFAKTWNTEAFF. For the CDR3, the DNA is TGTGCCAGCTCACCACTGAATTTTGCAAAAACCTGGAACACTGAAGCTTTCTTT.

This clonotype appeared a few times. V gene TRBV20-1 combines with J gene TRBJ2-1; D is uncertain. Germline V CDR1 and CDR2: DFQATT, SNEGSKA (reference sequence). V lost 5 bases and J lost 3, with 5 bases in between. The CDR3 runs 11 residues. CDR3 loop: CSAHRYNEQFF. The CDR3 DNA sequence: TGCAGTGCTCACCGCTACAATGAGCAGTTCTTC.

The V gene is TRBV11-1, the J gene TRBJ1-1; no definite D call. V lost 8 bases and J 0 bases, leaving 16 bases between the germline ends. This CDR3 comprises 15 residues. The germline gives CDR1 SGHAT, CDR2 FQDESV (reference sequence). CDR3: CASSAPRDMNTEAFF. CDR3 nucleotide sequence: TGTGCCAGCTCCGCCCCTCGTGACATGAACACTGAAGCTTTCTTT. The full variable domain, with the rest looked up from reference TRBV11-1 and TRBJ1-1, is EAEVAQSPRYKITEKSQAVAFWCDPISGHATLYWYRQILGQGPELLVQFQDESVVDDSQLPKDRFSAERLKGVDSTLKIQPAELGDSAMYLCASSAPRDMNTEAFFGQGTRLTVV.

V gene TRBV4-2 combines with J gene TRBJ1-6; D is ambiguous. CDR3 size: 16 residues. With 1 base removed from V and 4 bases from J, the gap between germline ends came to 11 bases. CDR1 is LGHNA, CDR2 YNFKEQ, per germline. This chain's CDR3 is CASSQGKGRYNSPLHF. The DNA for the CDR3 is TGTGCCAGCAGCCAAGGGAAGGGCAGGTATAATTCACCCCTCCACTTT.

The V call is TRBV5-1, the J call TRBJ2-7, with D uncertain. The CDR3 length is 13 residues. The germline V and J ends were trimmed by 4 bases and 2 bases, with 10 bases remaining between them. Per the germline V gene, CDR1 is SGHRS and CDR2 is YFSETQ. The DNA of the CDR3 is TGCGCCAGCAGCCGAGATTTGGCCTACGAGCAGTACTTC. The encoded protein is CASSRDLAYEQYF.

The chain carries TRBV7-9 and TRBJ2-1; TRBD2 aligns across 7 bases. Losses at the gene ends were 1 base for V and 8 bases for J; bases not matched to a gene: 11. The CDR3 is 16 residues long. The germline V gene has CDR1 SEHNR and CDR2 FQNEAQ (reference sequence). CDR3 sequence: CASSLVAGVAGDEQFF. CDR3 in DNA: TGTGCCAGCAGCTTAGTGGCGGGGGTCGCAGGCGATGAGCAGTTCTTC.

The chain combines TRBV12-3 or TRBV12-4 with TRBJ2-7, with 7 bases matching TRBD1. The CDR3 is 14 amino acids. With V trimmed by 5 bases and J by 3 bases, 7 bases remained unmatched. CDR3 sequence reads: CASSPGTEVYEQYF. The CDR3 bases are TGTGCCAGCAGTCCTGGGACAGAAGTCTACGAGCAGTACTTC.

Many counts were recorded for this clonotype. One junction end disagrees with the germline gene, perhaps due to a read error. V is TRBV7-2 and J is TRBJ2-3, with D tentatively TRBD2 (6 bases). From germline, CDR1 is SGHTA and CDR2 FQGNSA. The CDR3 contains 12 residues. In DNA form, the CDR3 reads TGTGCCAGCAGTTTAGGGAGGGATACGCAGTATTTT. It translates to CASSLGRDTQYF. Supplemented by reference TRBV7-2 and TRBJ2-3, the full variable domain reads GAGVSQSPSNKVTEKGKDVELRCDPISGHTALYWYRQSLGQGLEFLIYFQGNSAPDKSGLPSDRFSAERTGGSVSTLTIQRTQQEDSAVYLCASSLGRDTQYFGPGTRLTVL.

This clonotype was detected a few times. The chain recombines TRBV5-1 with TRBJ1-6, with 8 bases lining up with TRBD1. V lost 5 bases, J lost 9 bases, and 7 bases stayed unmatched. Germline loops: CDR1 SGHRS, CDR2 YFSETQ. The CDR3 contains 14 residues. Here the CDR3 DNA reads TGCGCCAGCAGTACCGGGACAGGCTCTTCACCCCTCCACTTT. It is translated as CASSTGTGSSPLHF.

The chain joins TRBV18 to TRBJ2-5, with 10 positions matching TRBD1. J lost 1 base, V lost 6 bases, and 8 bases had no gene match. The CDR3 contains 16 residues. CDR1 KGHSH and CDR2 LQKENI come from the germline V gene. The CDR3 protein is CASSLLGQGTQETQYF. CDR3 nucleotide sequence: TGTGCCAGCTCGCTCCTGGGACAGGGGACCCAAGAGACCCAGTACTTC.

The chain is built from TRBV15 and TRBJ1-2; D might be TRBD1 (6 bases). This CDR3 is 14 amino acids long. Deletions cut 4 bases from V and 5 bases from J, with 14 bases between. Looked up from germline, CDR1 is LNHNV and CDR2 is YYDKDF (reference sequence). The CDR3 coding sequence is TGTGCCACCAGCACCCCGGACAGAAAATATGGCTACACCTTC. This codes for CATSTPDRKYGYTF.

The V call is TRBV19, the J call TRBJ1-1; D gene uncertain. Germline CDR1 LNHDA, CDR2 SQIVND (reference sequence). The CDR3 has 13 amino acids. V lost 4 bases and J lost 5, with 11 bases in between. The CDR3 region is CASSTTKWTEAFF. In DNA form, the CDR3 reads TGTGCCAGTAGTACGACGAAGTGGACTGAAGCTTTCTTT.